Each of the 8 T cell receptor beta chains below was sequenced from the same sample in a study of blood T cell repertoires in COVID-19. Assay used: immunoSEQ multiplex PCR; TCRdb lists only in-frame clones, some missing. This sample has about 140,000 clones, with 80% to 90% found just once. The sample comprised peripheral blood. Every receptor here comes from a woman aged 55-75 years with active COVID-19.

This rearrangement joins TRBV7-8 to TRBJ1-4; D is unclear. This CDR3 is built from 15 residues. Between the trimmed V and J ends, which lost 5 bases and 5 bases, there was a span of 15 bases. Germline CDR1 and CDR2: SGHVS and FQNEAQ. Here the CDR3 reads CASSRGSRENEKLFF. The CDR3 DNA follows: TGTGCCAGCAGCCGAGGTTCACGGGAAAATGAAAAACTGTTTTTT.

The chain uses TRBV27 and TRBJ1-1, with D possibly TRBD1 on 6 matching bases. This CDR3 region has 15 residues. V was cut by 5 bases and J by 0 bases, with 13 bases left in between. Germline V CDR1 and CDR2: MNHEY, SMNVEV (reference sequence). The DNA for the CDR3 is TGTGCCAGCAGTGTACAGGGCCACATGAACACTGAAGCTTTCTTT. Translating it yields CASSVQGHMNTEAFF.

The V gene is TRBV6-8, the J gene TRBJ1-1; TRBD1 aligns across 8 bases. The CDR3 length is 18 residues. Unmatched junction bases numbered 14, after V lost 2 bases and J lost 3 bases. Germline V CDR1 and CDR2: MNHGY, SAAAGT. The CDR3 sequence is CASSYPQPTGDRDTEAFF. The CDR3 region has the DNA TGTGCCAGCAGTTACCCACAACCGACAGGGGATAGGGACACTGAAGCTTTCTTT.

The chain links TRBV28 to TRBJ2-2; the D is unclear. Germline-derived CDR1 and CDR2 are MDHEN and SYDVKM. The CDR3 consists of 13 residues. V was cut by 4 bases and J by 6 bases, with 9 bases left in between. CDR3 amino acids: CASSSPLSGELFF. CDR3 DNA: TGTGCCAGCAGTTCTCCCTTGTCCGGGGAGCTGTTTTTT.

V gene TRBV6-2 or TRBV6-3 combines with J gene TRBJ2-5; maybe TRBD2 (6 bases). Trimming took off 2 bases at V and 6 bases at J, with 19 bases between the two ends. Germline values: CDR1 MNHEY, CDR2 SVGEGT. This CDR3 contains 16 residues. The CDR3 reads CASSYSGPKGGKTQYF. In nucleotides, the CDR3 is TGTGCCAGCAGTTACAGCGGTCCAAAGGGCGGGAAGACCCAGTACTTC.

The chain couples TRBV7-9 to TRBJ2-6; D not certain. Germline loops: CDR1 SEHNR, CDR2 FQNEAQ (reference sequence). V was clipped by 3 bases and J by 1 base, with 7 bases between them. The CDR3 runs to 15 residues. CDR3 amino acids: CASSFTESGANVLTF. Here the CDR3 DNA reads TGTGCCAGCAGCTTTACGGAGTCTGGGGCCAACGTCCTGACTTTC.

The V and J genes are TRBV7-8 and TRBJ2-7; D gene uncertain. The germline V gene encodes CDR1 SGHVS and CDR2 FQNEAQ. The CDR3 length is 14 residues. V was clipped by 5 bases and J by 0 bases, with 11 bases between them. CDR3 coding DNA: TGTGCCAGCAGCCGTGTACAGAGCTCCTACGAGCAGTACTTC. It is translated as CASSRVQSSYEQYF.

The chain uses TRBV3-1 (or the pseudogene TRBV3-2) and TRBJ2-1, with D unresolved. The CDR3 sequence is 13 residues long. Germline lookup yields CDR1 LGHDT and CDR2 YNNKEL (reference sequence). V was clipped by 2 bases and J by 6 bases, with 8 bases between them. CDR3: CASSQQGGNEQFF. DNA for the CDR3: TGTGCCAGCAGCCAACAAGGCGGCAATGAGCAGTTCTTC.